These 9 T cell receptor beta chains share one sample of origin, sequenced in a study of cytotoxic CD8 clonotypes in ibrutinib-treated CLL (dated by TCRdb to the early 2020s). Receptor amplification or capture employed the immunoSEQ multiplex PCR assay. Imported from immuneACCESS, the table was reduced by TCRdb to in-frame sequences with V and J called. These copies leave out some clones; in studies compared against another copy, an unresolved V gene accounts for under half, and the cause of the remainder is not known. This sample lists 50,000 or so clones; around three fifths were detected once. Of the sample, 25% to 30% is held by the ten largest clones. What this sample's time point label stands for: less than 30 months on ibrutinib. Material: PBMCs, obtained after 24 months of ibrutinib treatment. Receptors originate from a human donor with chronic lymphocytic leukemia.

The V gene is TRBV2, the J gene TRBJ2-7; D is ambiguous. The germline V and J ends were trimmed by 3 bases and 9 bases, with 0 bases remaining between them. Germline V lookup: CDR1 SNHLY, CDR2 FYNNEI. This CDR3 is 8 amino acids long. CDR3 residues: CASSEQYF. CDR3 nucleotide sequence: TGTGCCAGCAGTGAGCAGTACTTC.

CDR3 residues: CASSRQGPKGETQYF. As DNA, the CDR3 is TGTGCCAGCAGTAGACAGGGGCCCAAGGGGGAGACCCAGTACTTC. The V call is TRBV2, the J call TRBJ2-5; 8 bases match TRBD1. This CDR3 region has 15 residues. Trimming at V came to 5 bases and at J to 5 bases, leaving 10 bases not matched to a gene. Germline loops: CDR1 SNHLY, CDR2 FYNNEI.

V is TRBV6-5 and J is TRBJ2-3; the match to TRBD2 covers 8 bases. The V gene's germline CDR1 is MNHEY and CDR2 SVGAGI. This CDR3 region has 15 residues. Trimming at V came to 2 bases and at J to 1 base, leaving 2 bases not matched to a gene. The CDR3 sequence is CASSYRREGTDTQYF. DNA for the CDR3: TGTGCCAGCAGTTACCGGCGGGAGGGCACAGATACGCAGTATTTT.

The chain carries TRBV6-1 and TRBJ2-5; D not resolved. In germline, CDR1 is MNHNS, CDR2 SASEGT. V gave up 5 bases and J gave up 5 bases, with 6 bases separating them. The CDR3 has 11 residues. This CDR3 reads CASSYGETQYF. As DNA, the CDR3 is TGTGCCAGCAGTTACGGGGAGACCCAGTACTTC.

In this sample, this clone turned up once. The chain is built from TRBV5-4 and TRBJ2-3; D remains ambiguous. The CDR3 length is 13 residues. Between the trimmed V and J ends, which lost 3 bases and 4 bases, there was a span of 9 bases. In germline, CDR1 is SGHNT, CDR2 YYREEE (reference sequence). CDR3: CASSSDNSDTQYF. CDR3 nucleotide sequence: TGTGCCAGCAGCTCCGACAATTCAGATACGCAGTATTTT.

This clone was found once. The rearrangement uses TRBV5-1 and TRBJ2-2; D gene ambiguous. The V end lost 0 bases, the J end lost 3 bases, and 6 bases lay between the germline ends. The CDR3 sequence is 14 residues long. Germline V CDR1 and CDR2: SGHRS, YFSETQ. This chain's CDR3 is CASSLDPYTGELFF. In DNA, the CDR3 is TGCGCCAGCAGCTTGGACCCCTACACCGGGGAGCTGTTTTTT.

This chain links TRBV5-8 with TRBJ1-4; D gene ambiguous. This CDR3 is 17 amino acids long. Trimming cost V 0 bases and J 3 bases, with 15 bases left between them. CDR1 is SGHTS and CDR2 is YDEGEE in the germline V gene. The CDR3 protein is CASSLEGPPPANEKLFF. DNA for the CDR3: TGTGCCAGCAGCTTGGAGGGCCCCCCGCCAGCTAATGAAAAACTGTTTTTT.

The V gene is TRBV15, the J gene TRBJ2-3; TRBD2 aligns across 14 bases. Germline-derived CDR1 and CDR2 are LNHNV and YYDKDF (reference sequence). Trimming cost V 5 bases and J 1 base; bases outside gene matches: 14. This CDR3 is built from 20 residues. Here the CDR3 DNA reads TGTGCCACCAGCGCGACTAGCGGGGGGGCGGGTCTTCTGGGCACAGATACGCAGTATTTT. This encodes CATSATSGGAGLLGTDTQYF.

This chain joins TRBV6-6 and TRBJ2-3, with D perhaps matching TRBD1 or TRBD2 (5 bases each). CDR1 and CDR2 (germline): MNHNY, SVGAGI (reference sequence). This CDR3 is built from 15 residues. V was clipped by 2 bases and J by 2 bases, with 11 bases between them. CDR3 protein: CASSYLGDATDTQYF. Here the CDR3 DNA reads TGTGCCAGCAGTTACCTGGGGGACGCCACAGATACGCAGTATTTT.